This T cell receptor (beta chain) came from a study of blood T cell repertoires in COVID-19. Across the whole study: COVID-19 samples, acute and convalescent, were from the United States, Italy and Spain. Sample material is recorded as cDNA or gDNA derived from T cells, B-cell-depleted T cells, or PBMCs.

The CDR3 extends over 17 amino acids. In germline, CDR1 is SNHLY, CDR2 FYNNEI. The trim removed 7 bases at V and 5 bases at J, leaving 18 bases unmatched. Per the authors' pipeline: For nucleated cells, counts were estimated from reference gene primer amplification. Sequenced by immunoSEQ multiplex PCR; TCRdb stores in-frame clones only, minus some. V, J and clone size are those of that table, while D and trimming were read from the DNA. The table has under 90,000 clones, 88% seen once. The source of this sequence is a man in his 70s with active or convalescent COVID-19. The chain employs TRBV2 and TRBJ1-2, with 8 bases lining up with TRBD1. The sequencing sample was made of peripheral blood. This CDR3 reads CASKRFNRDRRGYGYTF. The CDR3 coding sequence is TGTGCCAGCAAAAGGTTTAACCGGGACAGGAGGGGGTATGGCTACACCTTC.